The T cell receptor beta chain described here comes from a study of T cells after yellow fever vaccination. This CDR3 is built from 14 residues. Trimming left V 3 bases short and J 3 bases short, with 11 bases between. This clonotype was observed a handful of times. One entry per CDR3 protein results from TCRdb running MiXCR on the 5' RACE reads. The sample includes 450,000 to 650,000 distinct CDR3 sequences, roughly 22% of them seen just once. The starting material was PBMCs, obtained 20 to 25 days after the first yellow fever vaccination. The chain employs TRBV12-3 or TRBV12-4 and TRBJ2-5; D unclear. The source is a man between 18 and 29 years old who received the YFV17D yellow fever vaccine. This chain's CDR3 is CASSFPPGEETQYF. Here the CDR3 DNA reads TGTGCCAGCAGTTTTCCCCCGGGCGAAGAGACCCAGTACTTC.